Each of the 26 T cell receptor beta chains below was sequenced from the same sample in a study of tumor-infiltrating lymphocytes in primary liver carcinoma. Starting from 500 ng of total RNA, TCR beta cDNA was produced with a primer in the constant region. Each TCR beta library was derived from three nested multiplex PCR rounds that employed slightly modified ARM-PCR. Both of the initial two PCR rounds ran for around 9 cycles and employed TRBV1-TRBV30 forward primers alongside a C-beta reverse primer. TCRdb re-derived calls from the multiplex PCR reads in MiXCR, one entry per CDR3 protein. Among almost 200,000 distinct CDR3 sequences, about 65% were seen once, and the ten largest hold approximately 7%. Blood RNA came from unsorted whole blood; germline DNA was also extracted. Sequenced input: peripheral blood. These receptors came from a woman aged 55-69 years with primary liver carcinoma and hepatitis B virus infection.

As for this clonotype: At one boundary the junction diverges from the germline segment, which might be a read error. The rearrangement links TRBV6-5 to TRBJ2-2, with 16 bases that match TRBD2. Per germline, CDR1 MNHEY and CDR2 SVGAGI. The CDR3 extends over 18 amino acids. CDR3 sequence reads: CANNPGLAGGPITGKLFF. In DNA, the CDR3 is TGTGCCAACAACCCGGGACTAGCGGGAGGGCCGATCACCGGGAAGCTGTTTTTT.

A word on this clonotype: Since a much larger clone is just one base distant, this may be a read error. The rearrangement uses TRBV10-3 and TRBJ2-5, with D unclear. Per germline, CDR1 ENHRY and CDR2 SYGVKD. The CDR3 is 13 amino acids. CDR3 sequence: CATSEQSLGTQYF. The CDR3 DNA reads TGTGCCACCAGTGAGCAGTCCTTGGGGACCCAGTACTTC.

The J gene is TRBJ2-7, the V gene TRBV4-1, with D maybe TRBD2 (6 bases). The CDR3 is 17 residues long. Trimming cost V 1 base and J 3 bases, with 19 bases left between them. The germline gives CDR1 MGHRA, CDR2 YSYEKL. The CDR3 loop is CASSQGPLIAEGYEQYF. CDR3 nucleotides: TGCGCCAGCAGCCAAGGGCCCCTTATCGCGGAGGGCTACGAGCAGTACTTC.

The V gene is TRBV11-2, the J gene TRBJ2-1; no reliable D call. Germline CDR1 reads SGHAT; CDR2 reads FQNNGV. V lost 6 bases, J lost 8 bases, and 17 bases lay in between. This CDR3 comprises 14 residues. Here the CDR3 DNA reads TGTGCCAGCAGTCCTATCCAGCACTCCTATGAGCAGTTCTTC. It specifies CASSPIQHSYEQFF. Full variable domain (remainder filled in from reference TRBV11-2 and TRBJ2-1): EAGVAQSPRYKIIEKRQSVAFWCNPISGHATLYWYQQILGQGPKLLIQFQNNGVVDDSQLPKDRFSAERLKGVDSTLKIQPAKLEDSAVYLCASSPIQHSYEQFFGPGTRLTVL.

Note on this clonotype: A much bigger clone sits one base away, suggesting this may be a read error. This CDR3 is CASCRTLSSYNEQFF. CDR3 DNA: TGTGCCAGCTGTCGGACACTTAGCTCCTACAATGAGCAGTTCTTC. The chain employs TRBV12-3 or TRBV12-4 and TRBJ2-1; TRBD1 is a possible D gene (5 bases). Trimming shortened V by 8 bases and J by 0 bases, and 14 bases separated the two germline ends. The CDR3 contains 15 residues.

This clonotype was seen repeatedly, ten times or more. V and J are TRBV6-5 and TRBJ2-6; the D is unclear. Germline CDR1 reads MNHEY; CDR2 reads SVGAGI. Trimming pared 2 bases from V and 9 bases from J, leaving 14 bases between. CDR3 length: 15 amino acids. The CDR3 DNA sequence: TGTGCCAGCAGTTACCAACAAGGGCCCTTCAACGTCCTGACTTTC. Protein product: CASSYQQGPFNVLTF.

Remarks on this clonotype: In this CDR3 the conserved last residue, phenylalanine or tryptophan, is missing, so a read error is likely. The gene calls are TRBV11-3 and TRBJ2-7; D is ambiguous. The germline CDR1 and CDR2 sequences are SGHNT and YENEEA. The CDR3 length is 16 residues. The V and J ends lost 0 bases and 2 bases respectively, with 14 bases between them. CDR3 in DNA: TGTGCCAGCAGCTTAGAAAAAGGGTCCGGGCCCTACGAGCAGTACTCC. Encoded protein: CASSLEKGSGPYEQYS.

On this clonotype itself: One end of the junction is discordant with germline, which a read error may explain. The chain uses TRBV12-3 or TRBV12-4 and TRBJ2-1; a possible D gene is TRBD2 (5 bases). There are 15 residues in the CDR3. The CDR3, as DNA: TGTGCCCGCACCCCTAGGCGGGTTTCCTACAATGGGCAGTTCTTC. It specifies CARTPRRVSYNGQFF.

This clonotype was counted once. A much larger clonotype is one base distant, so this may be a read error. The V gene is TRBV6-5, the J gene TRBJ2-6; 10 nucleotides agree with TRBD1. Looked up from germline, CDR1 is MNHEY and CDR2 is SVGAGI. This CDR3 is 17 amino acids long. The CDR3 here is CASSATGGNSGANVLIF. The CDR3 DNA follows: TGTGCCAGCAGTGCGACAGGGGGCAACTCTGGGGCCAACGTCCTGATTTTC.

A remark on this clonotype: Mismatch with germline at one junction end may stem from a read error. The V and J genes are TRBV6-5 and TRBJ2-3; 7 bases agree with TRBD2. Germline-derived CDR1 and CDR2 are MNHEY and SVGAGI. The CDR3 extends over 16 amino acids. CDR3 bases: TGTGCCAACAGTTACTCGAGCGGGAAGGGCACAGATACACAGTATTTT. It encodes CANSYSSGKGTDTQYF.

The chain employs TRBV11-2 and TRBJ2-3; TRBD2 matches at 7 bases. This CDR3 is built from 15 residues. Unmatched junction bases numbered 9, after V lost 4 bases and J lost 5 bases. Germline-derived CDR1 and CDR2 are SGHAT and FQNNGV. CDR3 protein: CASSSRPAGLDTQYF. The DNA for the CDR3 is TGTGCCAGCAGCTCGAGACCAGCGGGACTAGATACGCAGTATTTT.

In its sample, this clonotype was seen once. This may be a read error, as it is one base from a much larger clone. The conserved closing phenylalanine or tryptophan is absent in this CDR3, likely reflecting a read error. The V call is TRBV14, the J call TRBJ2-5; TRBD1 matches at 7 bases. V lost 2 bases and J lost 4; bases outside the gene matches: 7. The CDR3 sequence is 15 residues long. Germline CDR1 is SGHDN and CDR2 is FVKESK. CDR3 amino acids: CASSQRGRSGETQYL. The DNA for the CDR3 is TGTGCCAGCAGCCAAAGGGGGCGCTCGGGAGAGACCCAGTACCTC.

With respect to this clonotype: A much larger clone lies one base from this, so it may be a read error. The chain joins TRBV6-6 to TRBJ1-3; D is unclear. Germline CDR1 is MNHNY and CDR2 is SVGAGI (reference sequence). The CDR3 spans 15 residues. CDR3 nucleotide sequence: TGTGCCGGCAGTCCCGGGAGGGAAAAGGGAAACACCATATATTTT. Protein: CAGSPGREKGNTIYF.

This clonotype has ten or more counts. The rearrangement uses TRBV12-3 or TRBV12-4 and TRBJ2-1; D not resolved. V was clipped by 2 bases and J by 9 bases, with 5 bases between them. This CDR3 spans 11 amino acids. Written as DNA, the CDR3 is TGTGCCAGCAGTTTACGGACTGAGCAGTTCTTC. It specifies CASSLRTEQFF.

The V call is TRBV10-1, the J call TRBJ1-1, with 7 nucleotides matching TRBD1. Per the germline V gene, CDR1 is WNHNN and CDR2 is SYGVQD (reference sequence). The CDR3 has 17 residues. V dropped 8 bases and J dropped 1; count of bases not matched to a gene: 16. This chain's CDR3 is CASGLMWGTEQNTEAFF. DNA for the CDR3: TGCGCCAGCGGACTGATGTGGGGGACAGAACAGAACACTGAAGCTTTCTTT.

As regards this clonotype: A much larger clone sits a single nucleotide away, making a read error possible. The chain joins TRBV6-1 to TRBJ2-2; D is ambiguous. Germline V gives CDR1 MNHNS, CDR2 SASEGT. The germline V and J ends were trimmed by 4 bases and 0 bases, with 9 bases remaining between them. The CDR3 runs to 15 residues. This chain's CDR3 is CASSVELANTGELFF. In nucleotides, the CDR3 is TGTGCCAGCAGTGTAGAACTCGCGAACACCGGGGAGCTGTTTTTT.

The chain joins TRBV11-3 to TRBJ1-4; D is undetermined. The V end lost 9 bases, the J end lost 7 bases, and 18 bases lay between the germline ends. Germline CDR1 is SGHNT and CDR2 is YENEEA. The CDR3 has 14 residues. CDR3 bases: TGTGCCAGTAGCCGCGAGAGATCGAGTGAAAAACTGTTTTTT. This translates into CASSRERSSEKLFF.

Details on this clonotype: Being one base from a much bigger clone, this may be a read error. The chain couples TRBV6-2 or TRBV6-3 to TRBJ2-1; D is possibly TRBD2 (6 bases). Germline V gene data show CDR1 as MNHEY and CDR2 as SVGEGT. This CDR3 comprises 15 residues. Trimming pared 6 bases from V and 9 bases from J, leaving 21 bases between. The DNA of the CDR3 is TGTGCCAGCAGACCGGGGACTCGCCTAGACAGTGAGCAGTTCTTC. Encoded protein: CASRPGTRLDSEQFF.

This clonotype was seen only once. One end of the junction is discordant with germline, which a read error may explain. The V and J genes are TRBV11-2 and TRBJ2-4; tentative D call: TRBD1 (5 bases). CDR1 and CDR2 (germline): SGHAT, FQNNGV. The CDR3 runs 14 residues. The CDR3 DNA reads TGTGCCTGCAGCTTAACTTCCCCAGGGCACATTCACTACTTC. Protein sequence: CACSLTSPGHIHYF.

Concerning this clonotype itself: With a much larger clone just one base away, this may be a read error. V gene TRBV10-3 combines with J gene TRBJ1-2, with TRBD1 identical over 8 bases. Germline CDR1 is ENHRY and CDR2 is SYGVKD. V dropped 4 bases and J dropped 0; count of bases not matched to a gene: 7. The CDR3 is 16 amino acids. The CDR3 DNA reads TGTGCCATCAGTGTAAGGGGACAGGAGGCTAACTATGGCTACACCTTC. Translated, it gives CAISVRGQEANYGYTF.

The CDR3 DNA is TGTGCCAGCAGTAAACTACGAGGCACTAGCACAGATACGCAGTATTTT. Protein sequence: CASSKLRGTSTDTQYF. This rearrangement joins TRBV6-5 to TRBJ2-3, with no clear D. CDR3 length: 16 residues. Trimming took off 5 bases at V and 0 bases at J, with 15 bases between the two ends. The germline CDR1 and CDR2 sequences are MNHEY and SVGAGI.

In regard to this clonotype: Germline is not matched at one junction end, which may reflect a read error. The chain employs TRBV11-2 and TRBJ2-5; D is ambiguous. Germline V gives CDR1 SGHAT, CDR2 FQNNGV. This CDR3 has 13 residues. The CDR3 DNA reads TGTGCCGGCAGCAAGAGATTACATGAGACCCAGTACTTC. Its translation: CAGSKRLHETQYF.

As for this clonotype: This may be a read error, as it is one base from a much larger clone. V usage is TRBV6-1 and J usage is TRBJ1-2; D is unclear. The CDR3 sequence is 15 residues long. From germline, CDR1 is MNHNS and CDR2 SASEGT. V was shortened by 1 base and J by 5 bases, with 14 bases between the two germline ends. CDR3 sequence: CASSEGSRGTYGYTF. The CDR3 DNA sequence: TGTGCCAGCAGTGAAGGCTCCCGGGGAACGTATGGCTACACCTTC.

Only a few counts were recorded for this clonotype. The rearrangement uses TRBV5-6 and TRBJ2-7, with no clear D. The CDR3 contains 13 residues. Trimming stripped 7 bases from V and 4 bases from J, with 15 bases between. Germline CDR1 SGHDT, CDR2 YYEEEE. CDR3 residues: CASQDGSGYEQYF. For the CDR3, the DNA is TGTGCCAGCCAGGATGGATCCGGTTACGAGCAGTACTTC.

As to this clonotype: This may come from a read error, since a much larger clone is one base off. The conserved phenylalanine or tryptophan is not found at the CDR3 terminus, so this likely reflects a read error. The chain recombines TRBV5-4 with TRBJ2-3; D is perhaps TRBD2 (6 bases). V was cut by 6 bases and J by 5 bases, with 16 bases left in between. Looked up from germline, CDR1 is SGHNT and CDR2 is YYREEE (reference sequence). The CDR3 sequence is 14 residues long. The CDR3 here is CASTVEGGQDTQYL. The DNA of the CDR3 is TGTGCCAGCACCGTGGAGGGCGGTCAAGATACGCAGTATCTT.

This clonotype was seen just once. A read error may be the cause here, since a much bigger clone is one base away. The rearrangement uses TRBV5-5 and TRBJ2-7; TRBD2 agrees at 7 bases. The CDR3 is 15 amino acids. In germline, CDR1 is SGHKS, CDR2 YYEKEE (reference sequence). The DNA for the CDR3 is TGTGCCAGCAGCGTGGGACTACCCCAGAACTACGAGCAGAACTTC. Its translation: CASSVGLPQNYEQNF.